This T cell receptor (beta chain) was captured in a study of cytomegalovirus exposure and HLA in healthy donors. Notes on this clone: No antigen is known for it.

Broader study findings: Most of the TCR beta V segments (in an earlier analysis) were productive either about 87% or about 30% of the time. Across donors, most TCRs were seen rarely, yet some public ones were widespread.

Amplification used 60 Vbeta primers and 13 Jbeta primers. Libraries were prepared by immunoSEQ multiplex PCR; TCRdb keeps only in-frame clonotypes and omits some of them. The sample yields some 130,000 clones, 79% seen once. Germline V gene sequence: CDR1 MRHNA, CDR2 SNTAGT. Trimming left V 6 bases short and J 3 bases short, with 18 bases between. The CDR3 contains 16 residues. The clonotype comes from a man younger than 35 in good health and CMV-seronegative. The chain links TRBV6-4 to TRBJ2-1, with TRBD1 as a possible D gene (6 bases). Input material: PBMCs. CDR3 sequence: CASSSEAGASYNEQFF. CDR3 sequence (DNA): TGTGCCAGCAGCTCAGAGGCAGGGGCCAGCTACAATGAGCAGTTCTTC.